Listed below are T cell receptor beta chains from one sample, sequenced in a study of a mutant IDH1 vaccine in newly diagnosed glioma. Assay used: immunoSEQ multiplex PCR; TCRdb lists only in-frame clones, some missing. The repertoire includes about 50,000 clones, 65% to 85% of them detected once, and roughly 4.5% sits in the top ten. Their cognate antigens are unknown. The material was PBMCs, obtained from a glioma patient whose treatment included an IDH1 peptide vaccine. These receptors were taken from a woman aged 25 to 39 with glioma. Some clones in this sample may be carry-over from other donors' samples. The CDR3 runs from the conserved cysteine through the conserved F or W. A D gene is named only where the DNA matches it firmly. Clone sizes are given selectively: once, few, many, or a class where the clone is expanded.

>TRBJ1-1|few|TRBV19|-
TGTGCCAGTAGTATCGGGGGGGGGACACTATCGGCTTTCTTT
CASSIGGGTLSAFF
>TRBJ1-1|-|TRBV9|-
TGTGCCAGCAGCTCCCGGGACCCCTCCACTCTTTTCTTT
CASSSRDPSTLFF
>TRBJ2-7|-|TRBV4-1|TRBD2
TGCGCCAGCAGCCAAGGGGCACTAGCGGGAGCCTACGAGCAGTACTTC
CASSQGALAGAYEQYF
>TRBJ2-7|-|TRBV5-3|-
TGTGCCAGAAGCTTGGCTAGCAGTGCCTACGAGCAGTACTTC
CARSLASSAYEQYF
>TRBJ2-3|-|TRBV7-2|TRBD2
TGTGCCAGCAGCCCCGGACTAGCGGGAGGGAGGGGTACGCAGTATTTT
CASSPGLAGGRGTQYF
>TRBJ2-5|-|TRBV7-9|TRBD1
TGTGCCAGCAGCTCCTCGGACAGGGGTGACCAAGAGACCCAGTACTTC
CASSSSDRGDQETQYF
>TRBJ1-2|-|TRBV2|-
TGTGCCAGCAGTGTAGGGGAAAACTATGGCTACACCTTC
CASSVGENYGYTF
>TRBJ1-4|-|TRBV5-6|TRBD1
TGTGCCAGCAGCGTACCTCAGGGGGCAGATAGAGAAAAACTGTTTTTT
CASSVPQGADREKLFF
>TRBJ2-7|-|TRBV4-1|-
TGCGCCAGCAGCCAAGAGGGCTACAGGGCAGCGTACGAGCAGTACTTC
CASSQEGYRAAYEQYF
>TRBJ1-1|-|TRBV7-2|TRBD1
TGTGCCAGTCTACACCGGGACAGGGGGGACACTGAAGCTTTCTTT
CASLHRDRGDTEAFF
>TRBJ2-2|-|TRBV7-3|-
TGTGCCAGCAGCCCTAGAGGGCCAGCGGGCGCGAACACCGGGGAGCTGTTTTTT
CASSPRGPAGANTGELFF
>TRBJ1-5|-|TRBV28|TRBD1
TGTGCCAGCGCACGCCGGGGACAGGGGACGTCGGGCAATCAGCCCCAGCATTTT
CASARRGQGTSGNQPQHF
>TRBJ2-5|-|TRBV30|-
TGTGCCTGGAGACCATCGCCAGGGAAGGAGACCCAGTACTTC
CAWRPSPGKETQYF
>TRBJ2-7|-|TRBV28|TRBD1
TGTGCCAGCAGTCCCTTGACAGGGCGAACCTACGAGCAGTACTTC
CASSPLTGRTYEQYF
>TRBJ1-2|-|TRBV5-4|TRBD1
TGTGCCAGCAGCTGGACAGGGAACTATGGCTACACCTTC
CASSWTGNYGYTF
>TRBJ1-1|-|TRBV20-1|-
TGCAGTGCTAGATTGGGGGCTGAAGCTTTCTTT
CSARLGAEAFF
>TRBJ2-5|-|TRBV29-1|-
TGCAGCGTTGACGGAGGTATTCAAGAGACCCAGTACTTC
CSVDGGIQETQYF
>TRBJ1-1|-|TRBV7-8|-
TGTGCCAGCAGCTTAGCAAGGGGCACTGAAGCTTTCTTT
CASSLARGTEAFF
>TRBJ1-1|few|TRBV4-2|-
TGTGCCAGCAGCCAAGAAGGCAGGGTGAACACTGAAGCTTTCTTT
CASSQEGRVNTEAFF
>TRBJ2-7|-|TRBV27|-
TGTGCCAGCAGTTTCGTGGCCGGGAGCTCCTACGAGCAGTACTTC
CASSFVAGSSYEQYF
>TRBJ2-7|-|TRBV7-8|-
TGTGCCAGCAGCGTCAGGGGAAGCTCCTACGAGCAGTACTTC
CASSVRGSSYEQYF
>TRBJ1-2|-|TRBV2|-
TGTGCCAGCACCGGGGGGGCAAATAACTATGGCTACACCTTC
CASTGGANNYGYTF
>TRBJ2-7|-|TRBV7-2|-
TGTGCCAGCAGCTTAGACGGGAACTCCTACGAGCAGTACTTC
CASSLDGNSYEQYF
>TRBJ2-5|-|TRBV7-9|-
TGTGCCAGCCACCCTGAGACAGGACAAGAGACCCAGTACTTC
CASHPETGQETQYF
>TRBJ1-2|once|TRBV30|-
TGTGCCGGAGCAGGGGATGGCTACACCTTC
CAGAGDGYTF
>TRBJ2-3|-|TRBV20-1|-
TGCAGTGCTGGGGACCTAGATACGCAGTATTTT
CSAGDLDTQYF
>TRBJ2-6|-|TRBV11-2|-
TGTGCCAGCAGCTTAGAAGTAGGTGGGGCCAACGTCCTGACTTTC
CASSLEVGGANVLTF
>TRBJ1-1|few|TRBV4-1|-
TGCGCCAGCAGCCAAATAACGTTGAACACTGAAGCTTTCTTT
CASSQITLNTEAFF
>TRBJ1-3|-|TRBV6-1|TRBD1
TGTGCCAGCAGTGCCCAGGGGGCCATATATTTT
CASSAQGAIYF
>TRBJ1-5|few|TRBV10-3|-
TGTGCCATCAGTGAGTCCGATCAGCCCCAGCATTTT
CAISESDQPQHF
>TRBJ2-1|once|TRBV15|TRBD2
TGTGCCACCGGGGCCCTAGCGGTCCAGAGCTCCTACAATGAGCAGTTCTTC
CATGALAVQSSYNEQFF
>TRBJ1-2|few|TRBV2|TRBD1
TGTGCCAGCAGTGAAGAGGTAGGGGGCTTGCTCTATGGCTACACCTTC
CASSEEVGGLLYGYTF
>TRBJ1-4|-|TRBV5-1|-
TGCGCCAGCAGCTTGGCAGGGGTCGCAACTAATGAAAAACTGTTTTTT
CASSLAGVATNEKLFF
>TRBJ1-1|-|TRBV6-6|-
TGTGCCAGCAGTTACCGAGGGGGGAACACTGAAGCTTTCTTT
CASSYRGGNTEAFF
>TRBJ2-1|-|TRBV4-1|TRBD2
TGCGCCAGCAGCCACTCTAGCGGGGGGGGCAATGAGCAGTTCTTC
CASSHSSGGGNEQFF
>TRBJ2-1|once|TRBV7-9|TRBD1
TGTGCCAGCAGCTTCCTCCCCCGGGACAGAGACAATGAGCAGTTCTTC
CASSFLPRDRDNEQFF
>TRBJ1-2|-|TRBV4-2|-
TGTGCCAGCAGTGCGGGGGACAATGGCTACACCTTC
CASSAGDNGYTF
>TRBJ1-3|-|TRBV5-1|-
TGCGCCAGCGCTGTCGAGTTAGGCTCTGGAAACACCATATATTTT
CASAVELGSGNTIYF
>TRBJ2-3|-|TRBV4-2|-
TGTGCCAGCAGCGCTACTAGTTCCGGGGGAGATACGCAGTATTTT
CASSATSSGGDTQYF
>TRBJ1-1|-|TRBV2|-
TGTGCCAGCAGTGGCAGGGGCGCTGAAGCTTTCTTT
CASSGRGAEAFF
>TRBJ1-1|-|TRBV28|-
TGTGCCAGCATAGGGCAACTGAACACTGAAGCTTTCTTT
CASIGQLNTEAFF
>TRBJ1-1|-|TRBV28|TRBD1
TGTGCCAGCAGTTTGACAGGGGGTAGGACTGAAGCTTTCTTT
CASSLTGGRTEAFF
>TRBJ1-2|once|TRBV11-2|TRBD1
TGTGCCAGCAGCCCCCGGGACAGCCCGGGCTATGGCTACACCTTC
CASSPRDSPGYGYTF
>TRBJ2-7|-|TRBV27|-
TGTGCCAGCAGTTTATCCCGAGCGGGCTCCTACGAGCAGTACTTC
CASSLSRAGSYEQYF
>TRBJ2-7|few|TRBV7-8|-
TGTGCCAGCAGTCAAGCTTCAAGCGAGCAGTACTTC
CASSQASSEQYF
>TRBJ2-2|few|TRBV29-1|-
TGCAGCGTTGCCGTGTCCGGGGAGCTGTTTTTT
CSVAVSGELFF
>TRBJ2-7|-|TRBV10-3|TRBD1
TGTGCCATCAGTGAGGGACAGGTAGGCAACGAGCAGTACTTC
CAISEGQVGNEQYF
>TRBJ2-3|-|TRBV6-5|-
TGTGCCAGCAGTTACGTTGGGCAGCCGACAGATACGCAGTATTTT
CASSYVGQPTDTQYF